This T cell receptor beta chain was identified during a study of T-cell memory formation after mild COVID-19. Study-wide context: Clustering of TCRs was largely donor specific.

Overall study findings and caveats: Some responding clones appeared in pre-infection memory, suggesting cross-reactive memory joined. Day 37-peaking second-wave clones had unconfirmed SARS-CoV-2 specificity. Clones shrinking from day 15 to 85 showed even CD4/CD8 mixes; later expanders tilted CD4+.

V lost 7 bases and J lost 8, with 12 bases in between. Germline CDR1 is LNHDA and CDR2 is SQIVND (reference sequence). The CDR3 runs to 13 residues. As to this clonotype: Its antigen is not identified.

TCRdb fed the 5' RACE reads into MiXCR, producing one record per CDR3 protein. The table shows just over 350,000 distinct CDR3 sequences, with 13% to 15% occurring only once. The receptor comes from a young man who had mild COVID-19 (a few samples of this study predate the infection). Cell type and time point are not known. V usage is TRBV19 and J usage is TRBJ1-6, with D possibly being TRBD1 (5 bases). The sequencing sample was made of PBMCs or a T cell subset sorted from them (not recorded which). The CDR3 nucleotides read TGTGCCAGTAATCGAGACAGATATTCACCCCTCCACTTT. Protein product: CASNRDRYSPLHF. Using reference TRBV19 and TRBJ1-6 for the parts outside the CDR3, the full variable domain is DGGITQSPKYLFRKEGQNVTLSCEQNLNHDAMYWYRQDPGQGLRLIYYSQIVNDFQKGDIAEGYSVSREKKESFPLTVTSAQKNPTAFYLCASNRDRYSPLHFGNGTRLTVT.